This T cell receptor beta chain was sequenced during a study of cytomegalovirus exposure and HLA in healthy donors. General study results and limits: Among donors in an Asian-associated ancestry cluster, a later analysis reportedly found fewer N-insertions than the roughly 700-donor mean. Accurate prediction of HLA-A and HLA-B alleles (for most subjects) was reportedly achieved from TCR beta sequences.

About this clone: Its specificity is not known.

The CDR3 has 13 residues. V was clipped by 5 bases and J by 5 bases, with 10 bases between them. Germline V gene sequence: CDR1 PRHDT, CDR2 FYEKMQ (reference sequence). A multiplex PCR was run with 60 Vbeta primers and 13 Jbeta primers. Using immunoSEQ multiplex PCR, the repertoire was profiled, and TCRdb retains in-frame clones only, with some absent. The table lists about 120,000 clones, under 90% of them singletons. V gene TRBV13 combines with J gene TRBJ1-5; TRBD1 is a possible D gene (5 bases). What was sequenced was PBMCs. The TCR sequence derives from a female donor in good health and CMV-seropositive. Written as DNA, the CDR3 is TGTGCCAGCAGCCCCGGAGGGGATCAGCCCCAGCATTTT. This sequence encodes CASSPGGDQPQHF.